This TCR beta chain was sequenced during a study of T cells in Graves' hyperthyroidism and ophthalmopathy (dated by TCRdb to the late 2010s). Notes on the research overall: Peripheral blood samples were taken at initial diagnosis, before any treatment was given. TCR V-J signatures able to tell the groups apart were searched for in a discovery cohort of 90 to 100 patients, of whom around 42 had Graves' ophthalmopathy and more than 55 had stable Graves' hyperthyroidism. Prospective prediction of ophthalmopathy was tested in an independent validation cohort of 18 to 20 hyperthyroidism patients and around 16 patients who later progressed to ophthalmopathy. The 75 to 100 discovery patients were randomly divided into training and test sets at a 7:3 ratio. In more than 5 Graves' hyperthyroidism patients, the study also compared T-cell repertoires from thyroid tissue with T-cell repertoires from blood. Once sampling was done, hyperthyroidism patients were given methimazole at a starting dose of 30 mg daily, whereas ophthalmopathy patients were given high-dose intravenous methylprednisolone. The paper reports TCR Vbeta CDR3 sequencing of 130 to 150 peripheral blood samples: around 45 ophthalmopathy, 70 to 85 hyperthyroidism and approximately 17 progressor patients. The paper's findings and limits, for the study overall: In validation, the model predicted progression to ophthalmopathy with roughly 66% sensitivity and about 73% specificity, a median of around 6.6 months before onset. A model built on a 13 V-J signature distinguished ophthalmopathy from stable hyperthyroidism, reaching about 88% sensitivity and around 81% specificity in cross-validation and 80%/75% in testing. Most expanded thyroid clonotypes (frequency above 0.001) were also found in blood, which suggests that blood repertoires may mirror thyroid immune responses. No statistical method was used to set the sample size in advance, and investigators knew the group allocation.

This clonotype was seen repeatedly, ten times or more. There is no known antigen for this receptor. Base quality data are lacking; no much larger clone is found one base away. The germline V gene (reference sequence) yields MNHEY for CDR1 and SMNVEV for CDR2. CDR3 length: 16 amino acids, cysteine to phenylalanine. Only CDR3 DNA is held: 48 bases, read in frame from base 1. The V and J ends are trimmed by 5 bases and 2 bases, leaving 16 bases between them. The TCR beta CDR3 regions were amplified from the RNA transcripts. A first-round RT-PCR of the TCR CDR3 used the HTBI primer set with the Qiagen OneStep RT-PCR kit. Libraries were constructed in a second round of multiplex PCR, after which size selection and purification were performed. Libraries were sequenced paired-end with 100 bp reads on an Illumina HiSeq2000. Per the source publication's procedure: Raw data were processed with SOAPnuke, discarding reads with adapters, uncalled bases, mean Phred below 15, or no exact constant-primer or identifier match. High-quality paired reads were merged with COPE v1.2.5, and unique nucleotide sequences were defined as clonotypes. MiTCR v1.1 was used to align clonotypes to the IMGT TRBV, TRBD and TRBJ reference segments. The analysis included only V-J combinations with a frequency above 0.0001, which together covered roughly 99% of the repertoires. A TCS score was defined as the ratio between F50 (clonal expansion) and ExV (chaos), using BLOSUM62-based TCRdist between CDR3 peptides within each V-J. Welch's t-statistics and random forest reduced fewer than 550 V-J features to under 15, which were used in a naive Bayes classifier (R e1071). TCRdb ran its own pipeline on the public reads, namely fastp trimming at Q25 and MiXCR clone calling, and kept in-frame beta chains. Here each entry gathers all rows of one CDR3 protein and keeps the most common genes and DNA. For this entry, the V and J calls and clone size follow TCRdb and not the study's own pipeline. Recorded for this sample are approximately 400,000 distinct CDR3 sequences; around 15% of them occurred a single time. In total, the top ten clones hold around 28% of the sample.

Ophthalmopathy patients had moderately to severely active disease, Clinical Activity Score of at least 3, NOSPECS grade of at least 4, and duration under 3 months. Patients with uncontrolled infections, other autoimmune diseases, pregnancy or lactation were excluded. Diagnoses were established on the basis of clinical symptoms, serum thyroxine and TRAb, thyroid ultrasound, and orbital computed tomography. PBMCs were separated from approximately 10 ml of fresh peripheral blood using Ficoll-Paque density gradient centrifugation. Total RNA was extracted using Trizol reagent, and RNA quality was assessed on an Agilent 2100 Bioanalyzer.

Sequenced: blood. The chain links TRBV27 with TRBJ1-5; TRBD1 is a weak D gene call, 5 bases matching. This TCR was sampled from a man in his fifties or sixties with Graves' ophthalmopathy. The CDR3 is CASSPESWGGNQPQHF. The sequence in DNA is TGTGCCAGCAGTCCCGAATCATGGGGGGGCAATCAGCCCCAGCATTTT.